This TCR beta chain was captured in a study of T cell repertoires in cytomegalovirus infection. Germline V gene sequence: CDR1 SSHAT, CDR2 FNYEAQ (reference sequence). Germline trimming cut 5 bases from V and 1 base from J; bases unmatched to any gene: 7. This CDR3 contains 16 residues. This clonotype was seen at least ten times. The antigen remains undetermined. General study points: Clonotypes of TCR beta that were HLA-C-restricted and CMV-specific dominated the ex vivo response.

TCRdb recomputed calls from the reads with MiXCR, one row per CDR3 protein. Seen here are 200,000 to 300,000 distinct CDR3 sequences, approximately 10% observed once, and the top ten hold less than 15%. The V call is TRBV7-7, the J call TRBJ2-2, with 7 bases fitting TRBD1. The receptor was derived from a human donor in good health (CMV status not recorded). Some clones in this sample may be carry-over from other donors' samples. Sequencing used PBMCs. CDR3 nucleotides: TGTGCCAGCAGCAGACAGGGTTCCGGGAACACCGGGGAGCTGTTTTTT. Translating it yields CASSRQGSGNTGELFF.